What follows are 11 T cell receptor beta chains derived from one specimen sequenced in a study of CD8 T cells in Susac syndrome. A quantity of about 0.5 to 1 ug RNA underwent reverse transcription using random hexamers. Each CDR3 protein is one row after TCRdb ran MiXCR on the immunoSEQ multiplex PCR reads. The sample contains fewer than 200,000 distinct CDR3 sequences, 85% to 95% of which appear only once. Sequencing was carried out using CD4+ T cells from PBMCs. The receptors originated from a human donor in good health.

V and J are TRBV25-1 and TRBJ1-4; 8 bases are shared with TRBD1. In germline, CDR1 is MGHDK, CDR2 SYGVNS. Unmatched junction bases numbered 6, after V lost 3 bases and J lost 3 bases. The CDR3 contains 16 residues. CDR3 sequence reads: CASSDRTGRPNEKLFF. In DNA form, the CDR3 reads TGTGCCAGCAGTGATAGGACAGGGCGACCTAATGAAAAACTGTTTTTT.

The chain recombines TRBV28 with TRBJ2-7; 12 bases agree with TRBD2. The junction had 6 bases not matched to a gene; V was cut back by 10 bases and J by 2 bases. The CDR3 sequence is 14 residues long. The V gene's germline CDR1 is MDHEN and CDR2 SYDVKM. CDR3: CATHRLAGAYEQYF. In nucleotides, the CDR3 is TGTGCCACCCACCGACTAGCGGGGGCCTACGAGCAGTACTTC.

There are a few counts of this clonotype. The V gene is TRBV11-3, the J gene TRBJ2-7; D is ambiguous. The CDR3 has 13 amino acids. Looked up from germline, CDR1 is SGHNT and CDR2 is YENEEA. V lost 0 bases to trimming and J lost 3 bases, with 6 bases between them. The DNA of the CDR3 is TGTGCCAGCAGCTTAGAGACAAACTACGAGCAGTACTTC. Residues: CASSLETNYEQYF.

CDR3: CASGLAAGAYTQYF. As DNA, the CDR3 is TGTGCCAGCGGCCTCGCAGCGGGGGCCTATACGCAGTATTTT. This rearrangement joins TRBV7-9 to TRBJ2-3, with 8 bases identical to TRBD2. CDR3 size: 14 residues. V lost 8 bases to trimming and J lost 7 bases; unmatched junction nucleotides: 11. The germline V gene encodes CDR1 SEHNR and CDR2 FQNEAQ (reference sequence).

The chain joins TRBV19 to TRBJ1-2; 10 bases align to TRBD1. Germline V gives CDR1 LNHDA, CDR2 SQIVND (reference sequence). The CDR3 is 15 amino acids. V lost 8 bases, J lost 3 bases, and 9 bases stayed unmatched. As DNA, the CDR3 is TGTGCCAGTCACACCCGGGACAGGGGATACTATGGCTACACCTTC. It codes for CASHTRDRGYYGYTF.

CDR3 loop: CASSRARTDTQYF. CDR3 DNA: TGCGCCAGCAGCCGCGCGCGGACGGATACGCAGTATTTT. The chain links TRBV4-1 to TRBJ2-3; no firm D call. Germline CDR1 reads MGHRA; CDR2 reads YSYEKL. This CDR3 is built from 13 residues. The V gene lost 4 bases and the J gene lost 6 bases, with 11 bases spanning the gap.

The CDR3 sequence: CAWSSGGPGYTF. Written as DNA, the CDR3 is TGTGCCTGGAGTTCAGGGGGACCTGGCTACACCTTC. The rearrangement links TRBV30 to TRBJ1-2; 7 bases agree with TRBD1. CDR1 GTSNPN and CDR2 SVGIG come from the germline V gene (reference sequence). V was pared by 2 bases and J by 7 bases, with 4 bases of the junction left unmatched. The CDR3 contains 12 residues.

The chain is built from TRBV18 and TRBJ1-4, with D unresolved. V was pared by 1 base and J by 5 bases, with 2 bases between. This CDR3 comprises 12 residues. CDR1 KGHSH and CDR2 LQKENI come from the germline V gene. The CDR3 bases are TGTGCCAGCTCACCACGAAATGAAAAACTGTTTTTT. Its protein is CASSPRNEKLFF.

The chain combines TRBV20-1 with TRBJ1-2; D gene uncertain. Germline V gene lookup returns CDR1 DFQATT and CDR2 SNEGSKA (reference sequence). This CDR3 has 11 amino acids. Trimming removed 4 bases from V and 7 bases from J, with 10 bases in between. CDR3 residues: CSAKSPGGYTF. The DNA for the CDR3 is TGCAGTGCTAAGAGTCCAGGTGGCTACACCTTC.

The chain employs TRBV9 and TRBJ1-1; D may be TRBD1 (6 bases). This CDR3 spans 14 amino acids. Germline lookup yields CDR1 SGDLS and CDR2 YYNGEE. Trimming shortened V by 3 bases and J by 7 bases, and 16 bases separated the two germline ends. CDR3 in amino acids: CASSGPRGPIEAFF. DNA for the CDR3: TGTGCCAGCAGCGGCCCCAGGGGCCCAATTGAAGCTTTCTTT.

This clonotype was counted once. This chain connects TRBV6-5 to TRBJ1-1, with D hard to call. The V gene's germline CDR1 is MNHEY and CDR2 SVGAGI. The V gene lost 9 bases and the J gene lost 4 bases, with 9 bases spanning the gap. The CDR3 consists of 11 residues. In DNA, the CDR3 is TGTGCCAGTTACCTTTCCACTGAAGCTTTCTTT. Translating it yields CASYLSTEAFF.